The T cell receptor beta chain described here comes from a study of shared clonotypes between healthy human individuals (TCRdb year 2020). Context from the whole study: A couple of women and a few men aged 18 to 49 years were included in the cohort. Between about 0.9 and 9 billion PBMCs per donor were obtained by leukapheresis. The study deeply sequenced blood TCR repertoires of about five healthy adults to estimate repertoire size and the extent of clonotype sharing between individuals. For each donor, CD4 naive and CD4 memory were each given three plates, CD8 naive was given two plates, and CD8 memory was given one plate. To increase sequencing depth and limit assay-specific biases, TCR repertoire library preparation and sequencing were carried out by different laboratories using diverse techniques. On the study overall, not on this receptor specifically: Because the study included only a small number of donors, the genetic and exposure-history diversity represented was limited. Only blood was sampled, and tissue TCR repertoires likely differ from those in blood. Even with the large sequencing depth, rarefaction of the sorted-subset datasets indicated that sequencing was incomplete. Based on pairwise subsampling, the degree of clonotype sharing among donors was expected to be affected by sequencing depth. Sharing across several donors was observed for approximately 5% of naive CD4, less than 4% of naive CD8, around 2.5% of memory CD4, and around 0.44% of memory CD8 clonotypes. Compared with non-shared clonotypes, clonotypes shared by all four sorted-subset donors had higher generation probabilities. Estimated clonotype richness was generally larger for naive than for memory subsets.

Remarks on this clone: Its antigen is not yet known. Base qualities are not provided; no much larger clone lies one nucleotide away.

Donors were healthy HIV-negative adults with no recently reported acute infections or vaccinations. Every donor was a Caucasian adult living in Nashville, Tennessee, USA. Magnetic negative selection was used to enrich CD4+ T cells, after which naive cells were positively selected on CD45RA and the negative fraction became the memory subset. Blood was obtained by leukapheresis, after which PBMCs were separated by Ficoll-Histopaque density gradient centrifugation and cryopreserved in liquid nitrogen vapor phase. Analytical flow cytometry was used to check the purity and quantity of every magnetically sorted T cell population. From each sorted fraction, genomic DNA was isolated and quantified by UV absorbance on a Nanodrop 2000c. The germline V gene specifies SGHDN as CDR1 and FVKESK as CDR2. Including the terminal cysteine and phenylalanine, the CDR3 comprises 15 residues. Only the CDR3 DNA is retained, 45 bases long and in frame from the first base. V sheds 1 base and J sheds 2 bases, leaving 9 bases between their ends.

Using the deep immunoSEQ assay, multiplex PCR amplified TCR CDR3 regions from genomic DNA. For each cell subset, the extracted genomic DNA was distributed evenly across all wells of several immunoSEQ 96-well plates, and each plate served as one replicate. For sorted subsets, each replicate PCR was loaded with approximately 190 ng genomic DNA, equivalent to 30,000 to 35,000 T cell genomes. Purified libraries were measured with a Qubit 3.0 fluorometer, size-checked on a Bioanalyzer 2100, and measured again with the KAPA Library Quantification kit. Every immunoSEQ 96-well plate was sequenced on a dedicated single-read 150-cycle Illumina NextSeq 550 flow cell. As for the authors' bioinformatics: Because the immunoSEQ output included only junctional sequences and no quality scores, the filtering could not be the same as the filtering used for full-length reads. Sequences were annotated with PyIR, a Python wrapper for IgBLAST v1.9, using IMGT germline references to assign V/J genes and CDR3. Reads were filtered out if the reads had weak V/J assignments (E-value above 1e-6), no CDR3, stop codons, out-of-frame junctions, or ambiguous translated residues. V3J clonotypes were defined by identical inferred V gene, J gene, and CDR3 amino acid sequence. The percentage overlap between two repertoires was calculated by dividing the number of shared unique clonotypes by the size of the smaller repertoire. Three approaches were used to assess repertoire richness: RTK rarefaction, the Chao1 estimator, and Recon v2.1 estimates of unobserved clonotypes. For all TCRbeta clonotypes obtained by the gDNA method from four donors, generation probabilities were computed with OLGA. This is the immuneACCESS table as TCRdb keeps it, with only in-frame sequences that have V and J called. A part of the clones is gone; compared with another copy, unresolved V genes explain less than half, and the rest is unexplained. That table gives V, J and clone size, and the DNA gave D and trimming. In all, the sample holds hundreds of thousands of clones, and 60% to 75% of those were seen once. The ten largest clones represent about 1.8% of the sample.

The chain is encoded by TRBV14 joined to TRBJ1-3; no D segment can be confidently identified. The receptor comes from a woman younger than 45 in good health. Material: memory CD4+ T cells sorted from blood. The cell subset or site label for this specimen denotes: CD45RA-negative fraction. The DNA sequence reads TGTGCCAGCAGCCAAGGTCTGGTTGCTGGAAACACCATATATTTT. Translated, this gives CASSQGLVAGNTIYF.